One and the same sample provided the 9 T cell receptor beta chains below, sequenced in a study of early stage breast cancer tumors. The assay was immunoSEQ multiplex PCR, and TCRdb's table has in-frame clones only and misses some. The sample lists 40,000 to 60,000 clones; about 83% were seen once. The sample consisted of blood. The receptor set was obtained from a person in their fifties with breast cancer.

V is TRBV7-2 and J is TRBJ2-3, with D possibly TRBD2 on 5 matching bases. CDR3 size: 15 residues. Trimming removed 1 base at V and 2 bases at J, with 10 bases between. Germline assignment: CDR1 SGHTA and CDR2 FQGNSA. The CDR3 region has the DNA TGTGCCAGCAGCTTAGGGCTAGCACCCACAGATACGCAGTATTTT. This sequence encodes CASSLGLAPTDTQYF.

The rearrangement links TRBV2 to TRBJ1-1; D might be TRBD1 (5 bases). The CDR3 contains 14 residues. V lost 6 bases and J 3 bases, leaving 14 bases between the germline ends. Germline V gene sequence: CDR1 SNHLY, CDR2 FYNNEI. Written as DNA, the CDR3 is TGTGCCAGCAGCGCCCTAACGGGGGACACTGAAGCTTTCTTT. The encoded protein is CASSALTGDTEAFF.

The rearrangement links TRBV2 to TRBJ1-3, with 7 bases aligning to TRBD1. The CDR3 contains 14 residues. J was trimmed by 0 bases and V by 4 bases; bases with no gene match: 0. Germline loops: CDR1 SNHLY, CDR2 FYNNEI. The CDR3 DNA follows: TGTGCCAGCAGTGGACAGGGCTCTGGAAACACCATATATTTT. Amino acid sequence: CASSGQGSGNTIYF.

The chain has TRBV19 and TRBJ2-3; 8 positions match TRBD2. The CDR3 covers 15 residues. CDR1 and CDR2 (germline): LNHDA, SQIVND (reference sequence). After removal of 4 bases from V and 0 bases from J, the junction contained 3 bases not matched to a gene. The CDR3 DNA is TGTGCCAGTAGTACGCCGGGGGGGAGCACAGATACGCAGTATTTT. Amino acids: CASSTPGGSTDTQYF.

Only a few counts were recorded for this clone. Here the CDR3 reads CASSLDGGLFTEAFF. The CDR3 DNA reads TGTGCCAGCAGCTTAGATGGGGGGTTGTTCACTGAAGCTTTCTTT. The gene calls are TRBV11-2 and TRBJ1-1, with D tentatively TRBD1 (5 bases). The CDR3 covers 15 residues. Germline V lookup: CDR1 SGHAT, CDR2 FQNNGV. The V end lost 0 bases, the J end lost 4 bases, and 12 bases lay between the germline ends.

The chain has TRBV7-2 and TRBJ2-3; D perhaps matches TRBD2 (7 bases). Trimming pared 3 bases from V and 4 bases from J, leaving 14 bases between. From germline, CDR1 is SGHTA and CDR2 FQGNSA. This CDR3 is 15 amino acids long. The chain's CDR3 is CASSFWGGAPDTQYF. CDR3 nucleotide sequence: TGTGCCAGCAGCTTTTGGGGGGGGGCCCCAGATACGCAGTATTTT.

The gene calls are TRBV21-1 and TRBJ2-3; the listed D gene, TRBD2, was not tested against the DNA. TRBV21-1 is a documented pseudogene. This CDR3 spans 16 amino acids. In nucleotides, the CDR3 is TGTGCCAGCAGCCAGGGACTAGTAGGGAGCACAGATACGCAGTATTTT. Translated: CASSQGLVGSTDTQYF.

V gene TRBV7-9 combines with J gene TRBJ2-1, with 8 bases matching TRBD1. Germline assignment: CDR1 SEHNR and CDR2 FQNEAQ (reference sequence). Losses at the gene ends were 1 base for V and 2 bases for J; bases not matched to a gene: 7. The CDR3 spans 17 residues. CDR3 residues: CASSLVRRGQAYNEQFF. Here the CDR3 DNA reads TGTGCCAGCAGCTTAGTCCGGCGGGGACAGGCCTACAATGAGCAGTTCTTC.

The chain couples TRBV6-7 to TRBJ1-5; possible D gene TRBD1, 5 bases. TRBV6-7 is an ORF; its function is uncertain. V lost 8 bases, J lost 7 bases, and 18 bases lay in between. The length of the CDR3 is 14 residues. This CDR3 is CASPLGGGLQPQHF. CDR3 coding DNA: TGTGCCAGCCCCTTGGGGGGGGGATTACAGCCCCAGCATTTT.